These 20 T cell receptor beta chains were sequenced from one sample in a study of human T cells and chemical hapten exposure. Time point specified: patch test 2, 6 weeks after DPC sensitization. Treatment denoted: therapeutic diphenylcyclopropenone sensitization with weekly scalp DPC. TCRdb re-derived calls from the RACE reads in MiXCR, one entry per CDR3 protein. The sample shows some 70,000 distinct CDR3 sequences, approximately 10% of them seen only once. Sequences were derived from whole blood, sampled in connection with sensitization to the hapten diphenylcyclopropenone (DPC). The receptor set was obtained from a woman aged 45-59 years with alopecia areata. Some clones in this sample may be carry-over from other donors' samples.

This clonotype was observed a handful of times. The chain employs TRBV6-5 and TRBJ1-5; D is undetermined. Looked up from germline, CDR1 is MNHEY and CDR2 is SVGAGI. The CDR3 runs to 14 residues. Trimming took off 6 bases at V and 3 bases at J, with 12 bases between the two ends. The CDR3 is CASRPPGSNQPQHF. CDR3 in DNA: TGTGCCAGCAGACCCCCTGGTTCCAATCAGCCCCAGCATTTT.

The table lists this clonotype with many counts. This chain joins TRBV5-1 and TRBJ1-1; a weak D match, TRBD1 (5 bases). There are 14 residues in the CDR3. Trimming stripped 1 base from V and 5 bases from J, with 12 bases between. Germline loops: CDR1 SGHRS, CDR2 YFSETQ. The CDR3 spells CASSLTGARTEAFF. CDR3 sequence (DNA): TGCGCCAGCAGCTTGACCGGGGCGCGGACTGAAGCTTTCTTT.

This clonotype was observed many times. This chain uses TRBV20-1 with TRBJ2-3, with 9 bases lining up with TRBD1. CDR3 length: 13 amino acids. V shed 6 bases, J shed 3 bases, and the junction held 4 bases outside the gene matches. Germline CDR1 DFQATT, CDR2 SNEGSKA (reference sequence). CDR3: CSATTGGTDTQYF. Written as DNA, the CDR3 is TGCAGTGCAACGACAGGGGGTACAGATACGCAGTATTTT.

In its sample, this clonotype was seen a few times. The rearrangement links TRBV20-1 to TRBJ2-3; the D is unclear. Trimming took 2 bases from V and 4 from J, leaving 13 bases between them. The V gene's germline CDR1 is DFQATT and CDR2 SNEGSKA (reference sequence). The CDR3 runs 14 residues. CDR3 DNA sequence: TGCAGTGCTAGAATAGCTGCTACCCCAGATACGCAGTATTTT. This translates into CSARIAATPDTQYF.

This clonotype was observed a few times. The chain recombines TRBV9 with TRBJ1-1, with D perhaps TRBD1 (5 bases). There are 14 residues in the CDR3. The germline V gene has CDR1 SGDLS and CDR2 YYNGEE. Trimming removed 0 bases from V and 7 bases from J, with 13 bases in between. The CDR3 reads CASSVATQGGEAFF. Here the CDR3 DNA reads TGTGCCAGCAGCGTAGCTACGCAGGGCGGTGAAGCTTTCTTT.

This rearrangement joins TRBV29-1 to TRBJ2-3; the match to TRBD2 covers 9 bases. This CDR3 has 15 amino acids. The V gene's germline CDR1 is SQVTM and CDR2 ANQGSEA. V gave up 5 bases and J gave up 0 bases; unmatched junction bases: 6. The CDR3 sequence is CSVNGAGGSTDTQYF. The CDR3 DNA reads as TGCAGCGTTAATGGTGCGGGAGGGAGCACAGATACGCAGTATTTT.

In this sample, this clonotype turned up a few times. This chain uses TRBV15 with TRBJ2-3; D might be TRBD1 or TRBD2, each matching 5 bases. The CDR3 is 15 amino acids. Trimming took 3 bases from V and 6 from J, leaving 16 bases between them. Germline V CDR1 and CDR2: LNHNV, YYDKDF (reference sequence). CDR3 nucleotides: TGTGCCACCAGCAGCCGGGACCCGGCGTCGGATACGCAGTATTTT. Its protein is CATSSRDPASDTQYF. Complete variable domain (other parts from reference TRBV15 and TRBJ2-3): DAMVIQNPRYQVTQFGKPVTLSCSQTLNHNVMYWYQQKSSQAPKLLFHYYDKDFNNEADTPDNFQSRRPNTSFCFLDIRSPGLGDTAMYLCATSSRDPASDTQYFGPGTRLTVL.

This clonotype has at least ten counts. The chain uses TRBV7-9 and TRBJ1-1; possibly TRBD1 for D (6 bases). This CDR3 has 16 amino acids. Germline loops: CDR1 SEHNR, CDR2 FQNEAQ (reference sequence). The germline V and J ends were trimmed by 4 bases and 1 base, with 16 bases remaining between them. In nucleotides, the CDR3 is TGTGCCAGCAGCTACGGGGGGGCATTACGGAACACTGAAGCTTTCTTT. As protein: CASSYGGALRNTEAFF.

A few counts support this clonotype. This rearrangement joins TRBV29-1 to TRBJ2-7, with 10 bases that match TRBD2. The CDR3 runs 15 residues. In germline, CDR1 is SQVTM, CDR2 ANQGSEA. V gave up 0 bases and J gave up 2 bases; unmatched junction bases: 4. As DNA, the CDR3 is TGCAGCGTTGAAGATCCTAGCGGGGGCCCCTACGAGCAGTACTTC. This gives the protein CSVEDPSGGPYEQYF.

This clonotype was found many times. The CDR3 is CASSPAPRLARTYNEQFF. Here the CDR3 DNA reads TGTGCCAGCAGCCCGGCCCCCCGACTAGCCAGAACCTACAATGAGCAGTTCTTC. This chain joins TRBV9 and TRBJ2-1; 7 bases line up with TRBD2. Trimming removed 4 bases from V and 2 bases from J; junction bases left unmatched: 15. From germline, CDR1 is SGDLS and CDR2 YYNGEE. This CDR3 is built from 18 residues.

The J gene is TRBJ2-1, the V gene TRBV18; a weak D match, TRBD2 (6 bases). Germline lookup yields CDR1 KGHSH and CDR2 LQKENI. With 0 bases removed from V and 5 bases from J, the gap between germline ends came to 11 bases. The CDR3 extends over 15 amino acids. The CDR3 DNA is TGTGCCAGCTCACCACCACTAGCAAACGACAATGAGCAGTTCTTC. Its translation is CASSPPLANDNEQFF.

The chain carries TRBV9 and TRBJ2-5; D is uncertain. Trimming removed 3 bases at V and 0 bases at J, with 9 bases between. The CDR3 is 14 residues long. Germline CDR1 SGDLS, CDR2 YYNGEE. The CDR3 DNA reads as TGTGCCAGCAGCGCCCAACTGTACCAAGAGACCCAGTACTTC. The encoded protein is CASSAQLYQETQYF.

The chain recombines TRBV3-1 with TRBJ2-3; 8 bases map to TRBD2. The CDR3 is made up of 14 amino acids. J was trimmed by 0 bases and V by 8 bases; bases with no gene match: 4. In germline, CDR1 is LGHDT, CDR2 YNNKEL (reference sequence). CDR3 protein: CASQRELSTDTQYF. CDR3 bases: TGTGCCAGCCAGCGGGAGCTTAGCACAGATACGCAGTATTTT.

The chain links TRBV20-1 to TRBJ2-1, with 7 bases matching TRBD2. Unmatched junction bases numbered 5, after V lost 6 bases and J lost 9 bases. Per germline, CDR1 DFQATT and CDR2 SNEGSKA (reference sequence). The CDR3 is made up of 11 amino acids. The CDR3 sequence: CSAQSGTEQFF. DNA for the CDR3: TGCAGTGCCCAAAGCGGGACTGAGCAGTTCTTC.

This clonotype has at least ten counts. The chain carries TRBV7-8 and TRBJ2-1, with D perhaps given as TRBD1 or TRBD2 (7 bases each). Trimming shortened V by 6 bases and J by 8 bases, and 14 bases separated the two germline ends. The CDR3 consists of 13 residues. CDR1 and CDR2 from the germline V gene are SGHVS and FQNEAQ. The CDR3 here is CASRPGGADEQFF. The CDR3 region has the DNA TGTGCCAGCAGACCAGGGGGGGCAGATGAGCAGTTCTTC.

This clonotype was seen at least ten times. The rearrangement links TRBV5-1 to TRBJ2-3, with 7 bases lining up with TRBD2. The V and J ends lost 1 base and 0 bases, in that order; junction bases with no gene match: 5. The CDR3 contains 16 residues. CDR1 and CDR2 from the germline V gene are SGHRS and YFSETQ. In DNA, the CDR3 is TGCGCCAGCAGCTTGAACGCGGGAGATAGCACAGATACGCAGTATTTT. It yields the protein CASSLNAGDSTDTQYF.

The chain uses TRBV20-1 and TRBJ2-3; no clear D gene. The CDR3 spans 14 residues. Germline V CDR1 and CDR2: DFQATT, SNEGSKA (reference sequence). V gave up 7 bases and J gave up 2 bases, with 16 bases separating them. For the CDR3, the DNA is TGCAGTGTTATAGGGCCCCGAAACACAGATACGCAGTATTTT. The encoded protein is CSVIGPRNTDTQYF.

This clonotype was counted between two and nine times. The junction does not match germline at one end; this may be a read error. This chain connects TRBV29-1 to TRBJ2-1, with 14 bases lining up with TRBD2. This CDR3 has 13 amino acids. Germline-derived CDR1 and CDR2 are SQVTM and ANQGSEA. The CDR3 sequence: CSVAGLAGEILIF. CDR3 nucleotide sequence: TGCAGCGTGGCGGGACTAGCGGGAGAGATTTTGATCTTC.

In its sample, this clonotype was seen a few times. The rearrangement links TRBV5-1 to TRBJ2-5; no reliable D call. Looked up from germline, CDR1 is SGHRS and CDR2 is YFSETQ. This CDR3 region has 15 residues. Trimming took 4 bases from V and 2 from J, leaving 15 bases between them. In DNA, the CDR3 is TGCGCCAGCAGCCAGCTAGAATCGTCTCAAGAGACCCAGTACTTC. Translating gives CASSQLESSQETQYF.

There are many counts of this clonotype. The chain is built from TRBV28 and TRBJ1-3; the D is unclear. The ends were cut back, 6 bases at V and 4 bases at J, with 10 bases in the middle. This CDR3 has 13 residues. Germline loops: CDR1 MDHEN, CDR2 SYDVKM. CDR3 DNA sequence: TGTGCCAGCAGCCCCCCTGCGGGAAACACCATATATTTT. This encodes CASSPPAGNTIYF.